These 29 T cell receptor beta chains share one sample of origin, sequenced in a study of shared clonotypes between healthy human individuals. TCRdb's table, derived via immunoSEQ multiplex PCR, lists solely in-frame clones and lacks some. The sample holds 190,000 or so clones; 66% are singletons and the top ten take 8% to 13%. The sample consisted of memory CD4+ T cells sorted from blood. Subset described: CD45RA-negative fraction. The receptors were gathered from a man aged 25 to 40 in good health.

V gene TRBV15 combines with J gene TRBJ2-5; D could derive from TRBD1 or TRBD2 (5 bases each). Germline V gene data show CDR1 as LNHNV and CDR2 as YYDKDF (reference sequence). This CDR3 is 14 amino acids long. V was clipped by 0 bases and J by 14 bases, with 19 bases between them. The CDR3, as DNA: TGTGCCACCAGCAGAGATCGGGGCTTGTCCCCCGTTTACTTC. It yields the protein CATSRDRGLSPVYF. The full variable domain, completed using reference TRBV15 and TRBJ2-5, is DAMVIQNPRYQVTQFGKPVTLSCSQTLNHNVMYWYQQKSSQAPKLLFHYYDKDFNNEADTPDNFQSRRPNTSFCFLDIRSPGLGDTAMYLCATSRDRGLSPVYFGPGTRLLVL.

The V gene is TRBV14, the J gene TRBJ2-3, with 13 bases fitting TRBD2. Trimming cost V 3 bases and J 7 bases; bases outside gene matches: 13. The CDR3 spans 18 residues. Germline CDR1 and CDR2: SGHDN and FVKESK. The CDR3, as DNA: TGTGCCAGCAGCCATAATTCCGGGACTAGCGGGATTCCTCATACGCAGTATTTT. The encoded protein is CASSHNSGTSGIPHTQYF.

This chain connects TRBV2 to TRBJ2-1; 7 positions match TRBD2. The V segment lost 2 bases and the J segment 13 bases; nucleotides outside the gene matches: 8. The germline V gene has CDR1 SNHLY and CDR2 FYNNEI. CDR3 size: 13 residues. CDR3 DNA sequence: TGTGCCAGCAGTGAACTAGCGGACTCAAGTCAGTTCTTC. Its protein product is CASSELADSSQFF.

This clone has more than one count but fewer than ten. V gene TRBV5-5 combines with J gene TRBJ2-5, with TRBD1 as a possible D gene (5 bases). The CDR3 runs to 15 residues. Germline-derived CDR1 and CDR2 are SGHKS and YYEKEE (reference sequence). Trimming removed 2 bases from V and 2 bases from J, with 13 bases in between. The CDR3 protein is CASSFTDSQQETQYF. The CDR3 DNA follows: TGTGCCAGCAGCTTCACAGACAGTCAACAAGAGACCCAGTACTTC.

The chain is built from TRBV7-2 and TRBJ2-7; 8 bases map to TRBD1. The trim removed 1 base at V and 4 bases at J, leaving 12 bases unmatched. The CDR3 has 17 amino acids. Germline CDR1 and CDR2: SGHTA and FQGNSA. The CDR3 bases are TGTGCCAGCAGCTTAGAAGTCGACAGGGGAGGAAGGTACGAGCAGTACTTC. It encodes CASSLEVDRGGRYEQYF.

The chain recombines TRBV6-5 with TRBJ2-7; D possibly matches TRBD1 or TRBD2 (5 bases each). The CDR3 covers 16 residues. V was cut by 0 bases and J by 0 bases, with 12 bases left in between. The germline gives CDR1 MNHEY, CDR2 SVGAGI. CDR3 in DNA: TGTGCCAGCAGTTACTCCGGGACGAGCCTCTCCTACGAGCAGTACTTC. Translated, it gives CASSYSGTSLSYEQYF.

This clone was observed a few times. The gene calls are TRBV27 and TRBJ2-7, with 8 bases matching TRBD2. The CDR3 spans 16 residues. Germline CDR1 and CDR2: MNHEY and SMNVEV (reference sequence). Germline trimming cut 6 bases from V and 2 bases from J; bases unmatched to any gene: 12. CDR3 DNA sequence: TGTGCCAGCAGAAGGGCCGGGAGGGCCGCCCCCTACGAGCAGTACTTC. It encodes CASRRAGRAAPYEQYF.

The chain links TRBV5-4 to TRBJ2-7; 16 nucleotides align to TRBD2. The V gene's germline CDR1 is SGHNT and CDR2 YYREEE (reference sequence). The CDR3 is made up of 14 amino acids. V lost 4 bases and J lost 7; bases outside the gene matches: 2. The CDR3 nucleotides are TGTGCCAGCAGCCCGGGACTAGCGGGAGGGGAGCAGTACTTC. Encoded protein: CASSPGLAGGEQYF.

The rearrangement uses TRBV5-6 and TRBJ2-7; tentative D call: TRBD1 (6 bases). Germline V gives CDR1 SGHDT, CDR2 YYEEEE. The CDR3 extends over 18 amino acids. The V gene lost 5 bases and the J gene lost 2 bases, with 26 bases spanning the gap. The CDR3 coding sequence is TGTGCCAGCAGACCGGGGATCCGGAAAAACAGGGTTACCTACGAGCAGTACTTC. Translation: CASRPGIRKNRVTYEQYF.

This clone appeared a few times. V usage is TRBV7-8 and J usage is TRBJ2-5; no clear D gene. Germline-derived CDR1 and CDR2 are SGHVS and FQNEAQ. The CDR3 contains 12 residues. V lost 3 bases and J 5 bases, leaving 7 bases between the germline ends. The CDR3 protein is CASSFHTETQYF. The CDR3, as DNA: TGTGCCAGCAGCTTCCACACGGAGACCCAGTACTTC.

The V call is TRBV9, the J call TRBJ1-1; D is uncertain. Germline CDR1 reads SGDLS; CDR2 reads YYNGEE. The V end was cut by 0 bases, the J end by 4 bases, with 7 bases between. CDR3 length equals 13 residues. The CDR3 DNA follows: TGTGCCAGCAGCGTAGTGGGGAGCACTGAAGCTTTCTTT. Its translation is CASSVVGSTEAFF.

This chain joins TRBV5-1 and TRBJ2-7; D not certain. Trimming cost V 0 bases and J 7 bases, with 11 bases left between them. The CDR3 consists of 13 residues. Germline CDR1 is SGHRS and CDR2 is YFSETQ. The CDR3 nucleotides read TGCGCCAGCAGCTTGGTTGGCTCTAAAGAGCAGTACTTC. Protein: CASSLVGSKEQYF.

The chain recombines TRBV7-2 with TRBJ2-1; D unclear. The CDR3 runs to 12 residues. V lost 5 bases and J 5 bases, leaving 7 bases between the germline ends. The germline gives CDR1 SGHTA, CDR2 FQGNSA. The CDR3 is CASSPQHNEQFF. DNA of the CDR3: TGTGCCAGCAGCCCGCAGCACAATGAGCAGTTCTTC.

The J gene is TRBJ2-5, the V gene TRBV27, with no clear D. Trimming pared 2 bases from V and 7 bases from J, leaving 14 bases between. The CDR3 is made up of 14 amino acids. The germline CDR1 and CDR2 sequences are MNHEY and SMNVEV (reference sequence). CDR3: CASSLRGTPGTQYF. The CDR3 DNA sequence: TGTGCCAGCAGTTTAAGAGGTACACCCGGGACCCAGTACTTC.

This chain uses TRBV13 with TRBJ1-4, with 9 bases matching TRBD1. V shed 4 bases and J 5 bases; nucleotides not matched to a gene: 5. CDR3 size: 15 residues. Germline values: CDR1 PRHDT, CDR2 FYEKMQ (reference sequence). The CDR3 spells CASSSGTGQNEKLFF. CDR3 DNA: TGTGCCAGCAGCTCTGGGACAGGGCAAAATGAAAAACTGTTTTTT.

J is TRBJ1-5 and V is TRBV9; the D gene is possibly TRBD1 (6 bases). The CDR3 totals 15 residues. The germline V gene has CDR1 SGDLS and CDR2 YYNGEE. V was shortened by 2 bases and J by 0 bases, with 9 bases between the two germline ends. CDR3 DNA: TGTGCCAGCAGCGTGTCAGGGGCTAGCAATCAGCCCCAGCATTTT. It translates to CASSVSGASNQPQHF.

The gene calls are TRBV19 and TRBJ2-1, with TRBD2 matching over 10 bases. Per germline, CDR1 LNHDA and CDR2 SQIVND (reference sequence). The CDR3 has 18 residues. V shed 5 bases and J 0 bases; nucleotides not matched to a gene: 10. CDR3 region: CASSRIAGGGSSYNEQFF. The CDR3 nucleotides read TGTGCCAGTAGTCGAATAGCGGGAGGAGGGTCCTCCTACAATGAGCAGTTCTTC.

The gene calls are TRBV29-1 and TRBJ2-5, with D unresolved. The CDR3 has 12 amino acids. Germline V CDR1 and CDR2: SQVTM, ANQGSEA. V was trimmed by 7 bases and J by 0 bases, leaving 9 bases between them. The CDR3 is CSGLDDQETQYF. The CDR3 bases are TGCAGCGGGCTGGACGACCAAGAGACCCAGTACTTC.

V is TRBV2 and J is TRBJ1-1, with 8 bases that match TRBD1. V lost 6 bases, J lost 2 bases, and 2 bases stayed unmatched. Germline CDR1 is SNHLY and CDR2 is FYNNEI. This CDR3 is built from 13 residues. CDR3 in amino acids: CASRDRGNTEAFF. The CDR3 DNA is TGTGCCAGCAGAGACAGGGGAAACACTGAAGCTTTCTTT.

Comments on this clone: This sample includes further DNA sequences coding for the same CDR3. The chain has TRBV27 and TRBJ2-3, with 9 nucleotides matching TRBD1. V lost 6 bases to trimming and J lost 2 bases; unmatched junction nucleotides: 3. CDR1 MNHEY and CDR2 SMNVEV come from the germline V gene (reference sequence). The CDR3 consists of 14 residues. The CDR3 DNA follows: TGTGCCAGCAGACGGGACAGGGTCACAGATACGCAGTATTTT. It yields the protein CASRRDRVTDTQYF.

The chain uses TRBV5-6 and TRBJ2-1, with 12 bases aligning to TRBD2. The CDR3 consists of 19 residues. Germline values: CDR1 SGHDT, CDR2 YYEEEE. J lost 0 bases, V lost 4 bases, and 11 bases had no gene match. The CDR3 here is CASSLGLAGQRSSYNEQFF. CDR3 coding DNA: TGTGCCAGCAGCCTGGGACTAGCGGGCCAAAGGAGCTCCTACAATGAGCAGTTCTTC.

The CDR3 DNA reads as TGTGCCAGCAGCCAATTCACAGGGGATGGCTACACCTTC. This codes for CASSQFTGDGYTF. The rearrangement links TRBV16 to TRBJ1-2, with 7 bases aligning to TRBD1. The junction had 2 bases not matched to a gene; V was cut back by 1 base and J by 6 bases. The CDR3 has 13 residues. CDR1 and CDR2 from the germline V gene are KGHSY and FQNENV. Based on the CDR3 plus reference TRBV16 and TRBJ1-2, the full variable domain is GEEVAQTPKHLVRGEGQKAKLYCAPIKGHSYVFWYQQVLKNEFKFLISFQNENVFDETGMPKERFSAKCLPNSPCSLEIQATKLEDSAVYFCASSQFTGDGYTFGSGTRLTVV.

The chain employs TRBV29-1 and TRBJ2-1; D unresolved. Trimming took 4 bases from V and 3 from J, leaving 4 bases between them. CDR3 length equals 11 residues. Germline V gene lookup returns CDR1 SQVTM and CDR2 ANQGSEA. The CDR3 nucleotides are TGCAGCGTTGTCTACTACAATGAGCAGTTCTTC. This translates into CSVVYYNEQFF.

This clone was seen a single time. The chain recombines TRBV27 with TRBJ2-3, with D hard to call. V was trimmed by 2 bases and J by 1 base, leaving 13 bases between them. In germline, CDR1 is MNHEY, CDR2 SMNVEV (reference sequence). The CDR3 covers 16 residues. In DNA form, the CDR3 reads TGTGCCAGCAGTTTACTTCTGGATGGGGGCACAGATACGCAGTATTTT. Translation: CASSLLLDGGTDTQYF.

V gene TRBV10-3 combines with J gene TRBJ2-7; tentative D call: TRBD1 (5 bases). Trimming shortened V by 7 bases and J by 2 bases, and 12 bases separated the two germline ends. The germline CDR1 and CDR2 sequences are ENHRY and SYGVKD. The CDR3 sequence is 13 residues long. The CDR3 DNA follows: TGTGCCATCACAACAGGTGCAACCTACGAGCAGTACTTC. It codes for CAITTGATYEQYF.

The rearrangement uses TRBV5-1 and TRBJ2-1; D remains unclear. Per germline, CDR1 SGHRS and CDR2 YFSETQ. The CDR3 spans 18 residues. V shed 0 bases and J shed 2 bases, with 18 bases lying between them. This CDR3 reads CASSLVFGATAAYNEQFF. CDR3 nucleotide sequence: TGCGCCAGCAGCTTGGTGTTCGGAGCGACCGCCGCCTACAATGAGCAGTTCTTC.

The chain recombines TRBV28 with TRBJ2-6; possibly TRBD1 or TRBD2 for D (5 bases each). The V end was cut by 5 bases, the J end by 3 bases, with 14 bases between. This CDR3 spans 16 amino acids. Germline V CDR1 and CDR2: MDHEN, SYDVKM. CDR3 bases: TGTGCCAGCAGTGGGCCGGGGCGTTTTGGGGCCAACGTCCTGACTTTC. This gives the protein CASSGPGRFGANVLTF.

The chain recombines TRBV7-3 with TRBJ2-1, with 10 bases identical to TRBD1. Trimming removed 6 bases from V and 5 bases from J; junction bases left unmatched: 10. The germline gives CDR1 SGHTA, CDR2 FQGTGA. This CDR3 has 16 amino acids. CDR3 coding DNA: TGTGCCAGCAGTCAAACCGGGACAGGGGATCACAATGAGCAGTTCTTC. Encoded protein: CASSQTGTGDHNEQFF.

The J gene is TRBJ2-4, the V gene TRBV28, with a tentative D call TRBD1 (6 bases). The CDR3 runs to 14 residues. Trimming left V 6 bases short and J 1 base short, with 10 bases between. CDR1 MDHEN and CDR2 SYDVKM come from the germline V gene. For the CDR3, the DNA is TGTGCCAGCAGAAACAGGGTCGCCAAAAACATTCAGTACTTC. Protein sequence: CASRNRVAKNIQYF.